The entry below describes one T cell receptor (beta chain). What it binds is not known. Repertoires were generated with immunoSEQ multiplex PCR, while TCRdb's copy carries only in-frame clones and drops some. This table has about 140,000 clones, around 93% appearing once. The entry originates in a study of T cell responses to AZD1222 COVID-19 vaccine. Whole-study context: Some second doses came at about 4 weeks and others at about 12 weeks; these were pooled. Findings and caveats of the study: Unmutated variant regions are reportedly the target of nearly half of TCRs that are spike-specific. White British ancestry dominated among donors, who included more females, and clonal diversity was possibly underestimated. Regions 160-218 and 743-854 held dominance among vaccine-associated CD4 TCRs, which spanned spike.

The TCR comes from an adult in good health. The source was peripheral blood, collected on day 0 of AZD1222 vaccination.

CDR3 nucleotides: TGTGCCCCGCAGGGCAGGGGAGGAGAAAAACTGTTTTTT. This translates into CAPQGRGGEKLFF. The J gene is TRBJ1-4, the V gene TRBV12-3 or TRBV12-4, with a possible D match to TRBD1 (6 bases). V shed 11 bases and J shed 8 bases, with 18 bases lying between them. The CDR3 has 13 amino acids.